Following are 7 T cell receptor beta chains from one sample sequenced in a study of identical twins. A single record per CDR3 protein comes from TCRdb applying MiXCR to the 5' RACE reads. This table holds roughly 250,000 distinct CDR3 sequences, roughly 7% found once. This sample also appeared in a second study, on yellow fever vaccine responses in identical twins.

The sample comprised memory (CD45RO+) T cells sorted from blood. The origin of the receptors is a woman aged 18-30 years in good health.

Notes on this clonotype: A much larger clone sits a single nucleotide away, making a read error possible. This sequence joins TRBV5-1 and TRBJ2-5; 12 bases are shared with TRBD2. With V trimmed by 4 bases and J by 5 bases, 12 bases remained unmatched. This CDR3 spans 17 amino acids. The germline CDR1 and CDR2 sequences are SGHRS and YFSETQ. CDR3 residues: CASSTQTSGGVGETQYF. The CDR3, as DNA: TGCGCCAGCAGCACTCAGACTAGCGGGGGCGTTGGGGAGACCCAGTACTTC.

This chain uses TRBV28 with TRBJ2-2, with D possibly matching TRBD2 (6 bases). Germline V lookup: CDR1 MDHEN, CDR2 SYDVKM. V shed 0 bases and J shed 1 base, with 9 bases lying between them. There are 16 residues in the CDR3. The CDR3: CASSLWRGVNTGELFF. CDR3 in DNA: TGTGCCAGCAGTTTATGGCGGGGCGTGAACACCGGGGAGCTGTTTTTT.

This clonotype was observed many times. CDR3 DNA sequence: TGTGCCAGCAGTTTACGGCCGACCTACGAGCAGTACGTC. Its translation is CASSLRPTYEQYV. The chain couples TRBV28 to TRBJ2-7; the D is unclear. The CDR3 is 13 residues long. From germline, CDR1 is MDHEN and CDR2 SYDVKM. Trimming pared 2 bases from V and 2 bases from J, leaving 7 bases between.

The V gene is TRBV28, the J gene TRBJ2-7, with a weak D call TRBD1 (5 bases). This CDR3 contains 13 residues. V was pared by 10 bases and J by 3 bases, with 16 bases between. The germline V gene has CDR1 MDHEN and CDR2 SYDVKM. CDR3 loop: CATTDQGFYEQYV. The CDR3 DNA reads TGTGCCACGACCGACCAGGGCTTCTACGAGCAGTACGTC.

This clonotype was observed at least ten times. The chain couples TRBV25-1 to TRBJ1-6; TRBD1 might be the D (5 bases). Germline V gene lookup returns CDR1 MGHDK and CDR2 SYGVNS. Trimming removed 5 bases from V and 7 bases from J, with 9 bases in between. The CDR3 runs to 13 residues. CDR3: CASSQAGNSPLHF. The DNA of the CDR3 is TGTGCCAGCAGTCAGGCAGGGAATTCACCCCTCCACTTT.

This clonotype turned up a few times. V and J are TRBV28 and TRBJ2-1, with D maybe TRBD1 (5 bases). CDR1 is MDHEN and CDR2 is SYDVKM in the germline V gene. The ends were cut back, 4 bases at V and 7 bases at J, with 8 bases in the middle. The CDR3 extends over 12 amino acids. The CDR3 DNA sequence: TGTGCCAGCAGTTCAAGGGGAAATGAGCAGTTCTTC. Its protein product is CASSSRGNEQFF.

This clonotype was seen ten or more times. The chain has TRBV14 and TRBJ2-7; 9 positions agree with TRBD2. The germline CDR1 and CDR2 sequences are SGHDN and FVKESK. CDR3 length equals 15 residues. Losses at the gene ends were 0 bases for V and 6 bases for J; bases not matched to a gene: 6. The CDR3 is CASSQDRLAGAEQYF. The CDR3 DNA follows: TGTGCCAGCAGCCAAGATCGATTAGCGGGAGCCGAGCAGTACTTC.